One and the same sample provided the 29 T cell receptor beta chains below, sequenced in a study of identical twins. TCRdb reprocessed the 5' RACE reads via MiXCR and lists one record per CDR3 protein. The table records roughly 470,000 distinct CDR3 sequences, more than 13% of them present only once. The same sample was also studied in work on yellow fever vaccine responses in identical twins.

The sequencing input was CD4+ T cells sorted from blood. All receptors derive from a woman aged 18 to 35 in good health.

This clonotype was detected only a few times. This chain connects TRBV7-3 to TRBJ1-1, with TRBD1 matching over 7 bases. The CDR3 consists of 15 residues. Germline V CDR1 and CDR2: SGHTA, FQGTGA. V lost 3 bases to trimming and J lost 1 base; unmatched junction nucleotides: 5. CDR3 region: CASSFGTARNTEAFF. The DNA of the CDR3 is TGTGCCAGCAGCTTCGGGACAGCTCGGAACACTGAAGCTTTCTTT. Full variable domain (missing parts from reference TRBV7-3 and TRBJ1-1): GAGVSQTPSNKVTEKGKYVELRCDPISGHTALYWYRQSLGQGPEFLIYFQGTGAADDSGLPNDRFFAVRPEGSVSTLKIQRTERGDSAVYLCASSFGTARNTEAFFGQGTRLTVV.

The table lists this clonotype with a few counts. CDR3 nucleotide sequence: TGCGCCAGCAGCCATTCGGGACAGGGGATCAATGAGCAGTTCTTC. Protein sequence: CASSHSGQGINEQFF. V and J are TRBV4-3 and TRBJ2-1; TRBD1 matches 10 bases. The CDR3 contains 15 residues. Germline V gene sequence: CDR1 LGHNA, CDR2 YSLEER. Trimming at V came to 3 bases and at J to 6 bases, leaving 5 bases not matched to a gene.

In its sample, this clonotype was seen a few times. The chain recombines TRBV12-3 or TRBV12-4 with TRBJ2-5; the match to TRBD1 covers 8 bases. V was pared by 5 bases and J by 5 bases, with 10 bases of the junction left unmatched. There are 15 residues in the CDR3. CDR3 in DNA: TGTGCCAGCAGTAACCCCGGACAGGGTTGGGAGACCCAGTACTTC. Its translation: CASSNPGQGWETQYF.

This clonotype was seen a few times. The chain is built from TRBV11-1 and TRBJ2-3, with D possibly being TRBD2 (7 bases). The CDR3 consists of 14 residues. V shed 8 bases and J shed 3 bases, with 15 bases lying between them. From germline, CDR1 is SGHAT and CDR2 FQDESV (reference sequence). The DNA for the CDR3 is TGTGCCAGCGGGGGGGCAAGAGCGACAGATACGCAGTATTTT. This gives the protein CASGGARATDTQYF.

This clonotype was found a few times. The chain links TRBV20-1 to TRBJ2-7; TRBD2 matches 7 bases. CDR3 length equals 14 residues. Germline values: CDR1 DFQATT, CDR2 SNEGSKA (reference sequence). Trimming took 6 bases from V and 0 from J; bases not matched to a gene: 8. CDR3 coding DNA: TGCAGTGCCCCTCTAGCGGAATACTCCTACGAGCAGTACTTC. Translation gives CSAPLAEYSYEQYF.

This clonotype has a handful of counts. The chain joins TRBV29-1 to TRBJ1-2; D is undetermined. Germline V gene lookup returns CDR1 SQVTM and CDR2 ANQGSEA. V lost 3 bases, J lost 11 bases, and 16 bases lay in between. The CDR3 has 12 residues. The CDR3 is CSVERTMGSYTF. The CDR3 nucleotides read TGCAGCGTTGAGCGGACGATGGGGTCTTACACCTTC.

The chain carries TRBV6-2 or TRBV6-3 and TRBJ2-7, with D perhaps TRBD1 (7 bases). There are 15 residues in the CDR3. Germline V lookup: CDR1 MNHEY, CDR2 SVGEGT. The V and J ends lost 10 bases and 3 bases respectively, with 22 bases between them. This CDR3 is CATGAYRTGHYEQYF. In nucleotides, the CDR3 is TGTGCCACGGGGGCATATCGGACAGGCCACTACGAGCAGTACTTC.

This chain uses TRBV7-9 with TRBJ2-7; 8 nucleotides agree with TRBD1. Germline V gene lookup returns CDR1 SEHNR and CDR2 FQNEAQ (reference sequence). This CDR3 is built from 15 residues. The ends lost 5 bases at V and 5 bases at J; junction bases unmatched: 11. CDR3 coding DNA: TGTGCCAGCAGCGAGGCAGGGGGCAGCGGACACGAGCAGTACTTC. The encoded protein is CASSEAGGSGHEQYF.

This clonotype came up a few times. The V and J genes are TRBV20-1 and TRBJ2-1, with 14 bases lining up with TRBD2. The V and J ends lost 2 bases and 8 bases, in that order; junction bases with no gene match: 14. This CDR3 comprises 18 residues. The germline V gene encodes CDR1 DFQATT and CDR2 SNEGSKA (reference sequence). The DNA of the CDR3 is TGCAGTGCTAGACTTCGCCCCCGGGGACTAGCGGGGGCAGATGAGCAGTTCTTC. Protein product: CSARLRPRGLAGADEQFF.

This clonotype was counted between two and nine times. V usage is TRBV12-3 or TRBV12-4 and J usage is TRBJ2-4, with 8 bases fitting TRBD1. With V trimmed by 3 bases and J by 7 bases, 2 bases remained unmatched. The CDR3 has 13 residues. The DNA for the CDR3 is TGTGCCAGCAGTTTTAGACAGGGGAACATTCAGTACTTC. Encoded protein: CASSFRQGNIQYF.

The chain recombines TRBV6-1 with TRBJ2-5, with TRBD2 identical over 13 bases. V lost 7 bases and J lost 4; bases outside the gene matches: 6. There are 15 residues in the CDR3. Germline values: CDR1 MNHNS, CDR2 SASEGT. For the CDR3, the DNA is TGTGCCAGCACCGGACTAGCGGGAGTAGGAGAGACCCAGTACTTC. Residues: CASTGLAGVGETQYF.

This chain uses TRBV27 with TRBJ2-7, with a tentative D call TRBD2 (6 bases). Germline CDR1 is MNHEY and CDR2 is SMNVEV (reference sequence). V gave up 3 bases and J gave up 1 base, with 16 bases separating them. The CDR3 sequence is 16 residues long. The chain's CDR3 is CASSFKVGGFSYEQYF. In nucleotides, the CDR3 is TGTGCCAGCAGTTTTAAAGTTGGAGGGTTTTCCTACGAGCAGTACTTC.

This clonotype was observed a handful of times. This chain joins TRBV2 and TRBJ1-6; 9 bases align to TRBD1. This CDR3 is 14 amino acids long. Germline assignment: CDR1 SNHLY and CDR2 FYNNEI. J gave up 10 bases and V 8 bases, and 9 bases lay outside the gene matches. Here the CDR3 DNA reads TGTGCCAGCGAAGGGGACAGGGAGGGCTCACCCCTCCACTTT. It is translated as CASEGDREGSPLHF.

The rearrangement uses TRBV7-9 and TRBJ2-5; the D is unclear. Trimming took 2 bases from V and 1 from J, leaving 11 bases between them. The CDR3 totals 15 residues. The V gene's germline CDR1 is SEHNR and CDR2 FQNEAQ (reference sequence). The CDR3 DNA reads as TGTGCCAGCAGCTTAAGGACGAAGGGCCAAGAGACCCAGTACTTC. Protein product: CASSLRTKGQETQYF.

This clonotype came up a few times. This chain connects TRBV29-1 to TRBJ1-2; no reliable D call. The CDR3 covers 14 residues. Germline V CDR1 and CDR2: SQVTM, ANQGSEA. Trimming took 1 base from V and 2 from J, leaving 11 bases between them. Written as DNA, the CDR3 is TGCAGCGTTGAAGGGCAGGCTGGGAACTATGGCTACACCTTC. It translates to CSVEGQAGNYGYTF.

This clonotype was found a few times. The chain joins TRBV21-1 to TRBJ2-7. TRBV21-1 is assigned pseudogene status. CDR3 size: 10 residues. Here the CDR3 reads CASTPYEQYF. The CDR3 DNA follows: TGTGCCAGCACTCCCTACGAGCAGTACTTC.

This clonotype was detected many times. This CDR3 reads CAISDPGQNTDTQYF. As DNA, the CDR3 is TGTGCCATCAGTGACCCGGGACAGAACACAGATACGCAGTATTTT. The rearrangement joins TRBV10-3 to TRBJ2-3, with TRBD1 identical over 7 bases. The germline V gene encodes CDR1 ENHRY and CDR2 SYGVKD. This CDR3 contains 15 residues. The ends lost 3 bases at V and 2 bases at J; junction bases unmatched: 5.

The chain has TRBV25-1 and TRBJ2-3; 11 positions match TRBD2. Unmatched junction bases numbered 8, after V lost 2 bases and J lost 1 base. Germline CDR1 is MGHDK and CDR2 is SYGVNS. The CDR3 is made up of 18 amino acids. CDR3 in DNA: TGTGCCAGCAGTGAACCCTCCCGACTAGCGGGGCGCACAGATACGCAGTATTTT. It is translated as CASSEPSRLAGRTDTQYF. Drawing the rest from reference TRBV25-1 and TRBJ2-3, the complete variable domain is EADIYQTPRYLVIGTGKKITLECSQTMGHDKMYWYQQDPGMELHLIHYSYGVNSTEKGDLSSESTVSRIRTEHFPLTLESARPSHTSQYLCASSEPSRLAGRTDTQYFGPGTRLTVL.

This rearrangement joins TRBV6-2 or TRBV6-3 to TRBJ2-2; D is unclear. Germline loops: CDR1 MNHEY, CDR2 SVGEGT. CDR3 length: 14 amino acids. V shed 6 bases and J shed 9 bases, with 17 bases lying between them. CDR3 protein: CASRPVVGNRELFF. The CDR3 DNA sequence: TGTGCCAGCAGGCCGGTGGTGGGGAACCGGGAGCTGTTTTTT.

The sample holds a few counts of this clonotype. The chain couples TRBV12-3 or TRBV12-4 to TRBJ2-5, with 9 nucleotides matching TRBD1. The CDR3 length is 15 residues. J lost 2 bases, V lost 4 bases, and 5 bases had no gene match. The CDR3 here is CASSSTGQGQETQYF. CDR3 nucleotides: TGTGCCAGCAGTTCTACGGGACAGGGACAAGAGACCCAGTACTTC.

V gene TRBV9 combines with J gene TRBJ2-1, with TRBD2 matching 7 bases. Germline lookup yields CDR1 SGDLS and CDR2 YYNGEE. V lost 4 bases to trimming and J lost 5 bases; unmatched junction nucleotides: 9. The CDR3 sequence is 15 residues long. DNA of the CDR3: TGTGCCAGCAGCCCTTGGGGGGGGAGGGACAATGAGCAGTTCTTC. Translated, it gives CASSPWGGRDNEQFF.

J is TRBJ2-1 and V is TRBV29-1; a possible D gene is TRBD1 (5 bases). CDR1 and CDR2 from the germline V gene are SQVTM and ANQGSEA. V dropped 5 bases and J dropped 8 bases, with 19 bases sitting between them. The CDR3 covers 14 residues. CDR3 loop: CSVPTKGRLYEQFF. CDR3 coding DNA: TGCAGCGTTCCAACCAAGGGGCGACTCTATGAGCAGTTCTTC.

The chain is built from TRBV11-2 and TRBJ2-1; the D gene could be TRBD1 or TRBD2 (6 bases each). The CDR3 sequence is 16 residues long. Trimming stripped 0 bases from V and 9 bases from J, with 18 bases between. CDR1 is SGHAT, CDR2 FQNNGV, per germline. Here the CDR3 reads CASSLDRVGGGGEQFF. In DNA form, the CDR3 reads TGTGCCAGCAGCTTAGATCGTGTAGGGGGAGGCGGTGAGCAGTTCTTC.

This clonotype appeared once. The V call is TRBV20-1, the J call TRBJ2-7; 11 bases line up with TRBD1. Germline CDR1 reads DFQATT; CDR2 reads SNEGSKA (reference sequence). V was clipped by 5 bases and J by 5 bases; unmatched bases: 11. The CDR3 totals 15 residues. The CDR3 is CSAVGRDRGIDEQYF. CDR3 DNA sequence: TGCAGTGCTGTAGGCCGGGACAGGGGGATCGACGAGCAGTACTTC.

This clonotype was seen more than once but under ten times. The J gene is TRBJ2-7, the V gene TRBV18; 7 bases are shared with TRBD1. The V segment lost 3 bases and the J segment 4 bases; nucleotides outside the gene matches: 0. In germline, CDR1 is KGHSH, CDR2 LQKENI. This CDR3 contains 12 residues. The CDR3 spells CASSPDRYEQYF. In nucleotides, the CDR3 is TGTGCCAGCTCACCGGACAGGTACGAGCAGTACTTC.

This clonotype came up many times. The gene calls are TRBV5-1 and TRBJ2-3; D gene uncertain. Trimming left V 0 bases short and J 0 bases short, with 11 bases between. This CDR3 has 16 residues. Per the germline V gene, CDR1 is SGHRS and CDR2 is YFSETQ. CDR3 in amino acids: CASSLVPRPSTDTQYF. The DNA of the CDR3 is TGCGCCAGCAGCTTGGTTCCCCGGCCCAGCACAGATACGCAGTATTTT.

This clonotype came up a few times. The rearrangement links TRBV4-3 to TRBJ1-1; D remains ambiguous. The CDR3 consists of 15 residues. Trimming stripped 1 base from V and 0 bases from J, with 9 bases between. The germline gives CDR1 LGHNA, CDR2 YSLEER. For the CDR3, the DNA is TGCGCCAGCAGCCAAGCGGCGGGGATGAACACTGAAGCTTTCTTT. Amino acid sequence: CASSQAAGMNTEAFF.

The CDR3 region is CATSDRDSAYYNEQFF. CDR3 bases: TGTGCCACCAGTGATCGGGACAGTGCCTACTACAATGAGCAGTTCTTC. The chain carries TRBV24-1 and TRBJ2-1; 7 bases line up with TRBD1. CDR3 length: 16 amino acids. Per the germline V gene, CDR1 is KGHDR and CDR2 is SFDVKD. J lost 3 bases, V lost 3 bases, and 7 bases had no gene match.

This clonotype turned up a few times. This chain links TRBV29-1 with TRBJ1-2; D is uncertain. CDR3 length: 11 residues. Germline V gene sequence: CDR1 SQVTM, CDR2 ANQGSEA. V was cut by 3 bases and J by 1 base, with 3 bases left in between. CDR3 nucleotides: TGCAGCGTTGACGGTAACTATGGCTACACCTTC. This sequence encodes CSVDGNYGYTF.